This TCR beta chain was profiled in a study of CD8 T cells in Susac syndrome. RNA in amounts of 0.5 to 1 ug was reverse transcribed with random hexamers. Coverage of TCR beta CDR3 amplification by immunoSEQ multiplex PCR extended to 54 Vbeta and 13 Jbeta. TCRdb passed the immunoSEQ multiplex PCR reads through MiXCR, listing each CDR3 protein once. The sample holds about 240,000 distinct CDR3 sequences; around 96% are singletons and the top ten take about 0.094%. The CDR3 is 15 amino acids. Germline V gene sequence: CDR1 LNHDA, CDR2 SQIVND (reference sequence). Trimming at V came to 9 bases and at J to 3 bases, leaving 8 bases not matched to a gene. Negative isolation yielded CD4+ and CD8+ T cells, and FACS enriched TEMRA cells.

The TCR comes from a human donor with Susac syndrome. The sample taken for sequencing was CD4+ T cells from PBMCs. The chain uses TRBV19 and TRBJ1-5; 10 nucleotides match TRBD1. CDR3 in amino acids: CASAMDRGYNQPQHF. The CDR3 DNA follows: TGTGCCAGCGCAATGGACAGGGGGTACAATCAGCCCCAGCATTTT. The full variable domain, with the rest looked up from reference TRBV19 and TRBJ1-5, is DGGITQSPKYLFRKEGQNVTLSCEQNLNHDAMYWYRQDPGQGLRLIYYSQIVNDFQKGDIAEGYSVSREKKESFPLTVTSAQKNPTAFYLCASAMDRGYNQPQHFGDGTRLSIL.